This TCR beta chain was observed in a study of response to subunit inactivated influenza vaccine. Study-wide points: It was suggested by the authors that few new T cells are recruited by each seasonal influenza vaccination.

Each CDR3 protein gets one entry after TCRdb re-called the RT-PCR reads with MiXCR. The sample lists about 180,000 distinct CDR3 sequences; around 8.8% were seen once. This clonotype occurred a few times. The antigen remains undetermined. J lost 5 bases, V lost 0 bases, and 10 bases had no gene match. Germline CDR1 is SGHAT and CDR2 is FQNNGV. This CDR3 spans 18 amino acids. The receptor's source is a middle-aged man who received an inactivated influenza vaccine. The chain couples TRBV11-2 to TRBJ2-1; TRBD2 aligns across 10 bases. Material: non-naive T cells sorted from PBMCs, obtained on the day of vaccination. The chain's CDR3 is CASSLDLSGGGRNNEQFF. In DNA, the CDR3 is TGTGCCAGCAGCTTAGATCTGAGCGGGGGGGGGAGGAACAATGAGCAGTTCTTC. The full variable domain, completed using reference TRBV11-2 and TRBJ2-1, is EAGVAQSPRYKIIEKRQSVAFWCNPISGHATLYWYQQILGQGPKLLIQFQNNGVVDDSQLPKDRFSAERLKGVDSTLKIQPAKLEDSAVYLCASSLDLSGGGRNNEQFFGPGTRLTVL.